These T cell receptor beta chains were read from a single sample in a study of T-cell reconstitution after alpha-beta-depleted transplantation in children. TCRdb ran MiXCR on the PCR reads and lists one entry per CDR3 protein. The table has hundreds of thousands of distinct CDR3 sequences, about 12% seen once. The specimen comprised PBMCs, sampled before TCRalphabeta/CD19-depleted stem cell transplant. The source of these receptors is a girl aged 2-15 years with congenital amegakaryocytic thrombocytopenia, due to receive a stem cell transplant. The CDR3 runs from the conserved cysteine through the conserved F or W.

cdr3_length: 15; v_call: TRBV7-9; cdr3_aa: CASSLRWTAQETQYF
cdr3_length: 16; v_call: TRBV20-1; cdr3_aa: CSARVPLAGAGGELFF
cdr3_length: 14; v_call: TRBV5-1; cdr3_aa: CASTLAGGTREQYF
cdr3_length: 17; v_call: TRBV20-1; cdr3_aa: CSARARDTQVWAYEQYF
cdr3_length: 17; v_call: TRBV5-1; cdr3_aa: CASSLVLSGGLRETQYF
cdr3_length: 11; v_call: TRBV29-1; cdr3_aa: CSSDPLGRAFF
cdr3_length: 13; v_call: TRBV12-3/TRBV12-4; cdr3_aa: CASSLNRDTEAFF
cdr3_length: 16; v_call: TRBV5-1; cdr3_aa: CASSLKEGVTSGEQYF
cdr3_length: 12; v_call: TRBV5-1; cdr3_aa: CASSLTGREAFF
cdr3_length: 15; v_call: TRBV7-8; cdr3_aa: CASSFPLRDSYEQYF
cdr3_length: 13; v_call: TRBV5-1; cdr3_aa: CASSLTAYYEQYF
cdr3_length: 14; v_call: TRBV29-1; cdr3_aa: CSVESRGESYEQYF
cdr3_length: 16; v_call: TRBV10-3; cdr3_aa: CAISELMGAISGEQYF